This T cell receptor beta chain was identified during a study of blood T cell repertoires in COVID-19. Across the study: Collection of acute and convalescent COVID-19 samples took place in the United States, Italy and Spain. T cells, B-cell-depleted T cells, or PBMCs supplied cDNA or gDNA.

The trim removed 7 bases at V and 0 bases at J, leaving 9 bases unmatched. The CDR3 totals 18 residues. Looked up from germline, CDR1 is LNHDA and CDR2 is SQIVND (reference sequence). In the source study's methods: Amplification of reference gene primers provided the estimated nucleated cell counts. The table came from immunoSEQ multiplex PCR; TCRdb's copy has only in-frame clones and leaves some out. V, J and clone size are those of that table, while D and trimming were read from the DNA. The table includes 94,000 or so clones, 80% to 90% detected once. The sample taken for sequencing was peripheral blood. This sequence joins TRBV19 and TRBJ2-1; TRBD2 matches 13 bases. The receptor's source is a man in his sixties with acute or convalescent COVID-19. The CDR3 nucleotides read TGTGCCAGTACCGGACTAGCGGGGGTCCGGGGCTCCTACAATGAGCAGTTCTTC. Its translation: CASTGLAGVRGSYNEQFF. Together with reference TRBV19 and TRBJ2-1, the CDR3 gives the full variable domain: DGGITQSPKYLFRKEGQNVTLSCEQNLNHDAMYWYRQDPGQGLRLIYYSQIVNDFQKGDIAEGYSVSREKKESFPLTVTSAQKNPTAFYLCASTGLAGVRGSYNEQFFGPGTRLTVL.